Shown below are 10 T cell receptor beta chains from a single sample sequenced in a study of primary melanoma T cells and metastatic recurrence. Clones were sequenced by immunoSEQ multiplex PCR, and TCRdb holds only the in-frame ones, with some missing. The sample contains roughly 500 clones, roughly 89% of which appear only once. The sequenced sample consisted of melanoma tumor tissue. All receptors come from a human donor with melanoma.

J is TRBJ2-7 and V is TRBV6-7; a weak D match, TRBD2 (6 bases). TRBV6-7 is marked as an open reading frame, function uncertain. Trimming took off 0 bases at V and 5 bases at J, with 17 bases between the two ends. This CDR3 has 16 amino acids. The CDR3 reads CASSYSAGKGIDEQYF. CDR3 nucleotide sequence: TGTGCCAGCAGTTACTCGGCGGGAAAGGGCATCGACGAGCAGTACTTC.

The V call is TRBV6-8, the J call TRBJ2-3; no definite D call. With 10 bases removed from V and 1 base from J, the gap between germline ends came to 9 bases. Per the germline V gene, CDR1 is MNHGY and CDR2 is SAAAGT. This CDR3 has 12 residues. The CDR3 DNA follows: TGTGCCACACAACGAGGCACAGATACGCAGTATTTT. Protein: CATQRGTDTQYF.

This chain links TRBV14 with TRBJ1-1, with D uncertain. This CDR3 contains 13 residues. V was pared by 4 bases and J by 3 bases, with 9 bases between. Germline CDR1 is SGHDN and CDR2 is FVKESK. CDR3 region: CASSLIDYTEAFF. The DNA of the CDR3 is TGTGCCAGCAGCCTCATCGACTACACTGAAGCTTTCTTT.

V usage is TRBV18 and J usage is TRBJ2-2, with 10 bases aligning to TRBD1. The germline V gene encodes CDR1 KGHSH and CDR2 LQKENI. CDR3 size: 14 residues. The V segment lost 8 bases and the J segment 4 bases; nucleotides outside the gene matches: 4. The CDR3 reads CASGRTGGTGELFF. The CDR3 DNA is TGTGCCAGCGGACGGACAGGGGGCACCGGGGAGCTGTTTTTT.

As to this clone: A read error may produce the germline difference seen at one junction end. This sequence joins TRBV6-8 and TRBJ2-2; D perhaps matches TRBD2 (6 bases). Looked up from germline, CDR1 is MNHGY and CDR2 is SAAAGT. The CDR3 is 15 amino acids. The CDR3 DNA reads as TGTGCCAGTAGTTCCCCCGGGACTTCCACCGGGGAGCTGTTTTTT. Translated: CASSSPGTSTGELFF.

The chain joins TRBV6-8 to TRBJ2-7; D uncertain. This CDR3 spans 15 amino acids. Between the trimmed V and J ends, which lost 0 bases and 2 bases, there was a span of 11 bases. CDR1 is MNHGY and CDR2 is SAAAGT in the germline V gene. The CDR3 here is CASSYSNPDTYEQYF. In DNA form, the CDR3 reads TGTGCCAGCAGTTACTCAAACCCGGATACCTACGAGCAGTACTTC.

This chain uses TRBV11-3 with TRBJ2-2; perhaps TRBD2 as D (6 bases). The CDR3 has 16 residues. Trimming left V 2 bases short and J 5 bases short, with 15 bases between. Germline V gene data show CDR1 as SGHNT and CDR2 as YENEEA. CDR3: CASSLRETRKTGELFF. The CDR3, as DNA: TGTGCCAGCAGCTTACGCGAGACTAGAAAAACCGGGGAGCTGTTTTTT.

The table lists this clone with a few counts. A read error may produce the germline difference seen at one junction end. The V and J genes are TRBV6-8 and TRBJ2-3; 7 bases are a match to TRBD1. The CDR3 is 14 amino acids. CDR1 and CDR2 from the germline V gene are MNHGY and SAAAGT. CDR3 amino acids: CASSRQGSTDMQYF. In DNA form, the CDR3 reads TGTGCCAGCAGTAGACAGGGCTCCACAGATATGCAGTATTTT.

CDR3 sequence (DNA): TGTGCCAGCAGCCAAAGGCACCGTTACACAGATACGCAGTATTTT. It yields the protein CASSQRHRYTDTQYF. V gene TRBV14 combines with J gene TRBJ2-3; D unclear. Trimming pared 2 bases from V and 2 bases from J, leaving 11 bases between. Germline loops: CDR1 SGHDN, CDR2 FVKESK. The CDR3 sequence is 15 residues long. Filled out from reference TRBV14 and TRBJ2-3, the complete variable domain reads EAGVTQFPSHSVIEKGQTVTLRCDPISGHDNLYWYRRVMGKEIKFLLHFVKESKQDESGMPNNRFLAERTGGTYSTLKVQPAELEDSGVYFCASSQRHRYTDTQYFGPGTRLTVL.

The chain joins TRBV28 to TRBJ1-4; tentative D call: TRBD1 (6 bases). V was shortened by 6 bases and J by 8 bases, with 19 bases between the two germline ends. The CDR3 consists of 15 residues. CDR1 and CDR2 from the germline V gene are MDHEN and SYDVKM. CDR3 region: CASSPAGGANEKLFF. Written as DNA, the CDR3 is TGTGCCAGCAGCCCAGCGGGGGGCGCGAACGAAAAACTGTTTTTT.